What follows are 3 T cell receptor beta chains derived from one specimen sequenced in a study of blood T cells in healthy people across ages (dated by TCRdb to the mid-2010s). Libraries were constructed by 5' RACE. Sequenced using an Illumina HiSeq 2500. A second PCR of about 6 to 11 cycles was performed with a sample-barcoded 5' primer and a J-beta primer mix. TCRdb handled the public reads itself, with Q25 trimming in fastp and clone calling in MiXCR, and kept productive beta chains. One record per CDR3 amino acid sequence lists the most common genes and DNA. This sample gives 1.6 million or so distinct CDR3 sequences in total; around 35% of them show up just once. The leading ten clones occupy about 10% of the sample. The sequenced sample was blood. These receptors were taken from a woman in her 30s in good health.

This chain links TRBV7-3 with TRBJ2-7; D call uncertain. Germline V gene data show CDR1 as SGHTA and CDR2 as FQGTGA. The CDR3 extends over 14 amino acids. V was cut by 4 bases and J by 2 bases, with 12 bases left in between. The CDR3: CASSSWLGTYEQYF. The CDR3, as DNA: TGTGCCAGCAGCTCCTGGTTGGGCACCTACGAGCAGTACTTC.

This chain links TRBV9 with TRBJ2-3; TRBD1 matches 8 bases. The ends lost 2 bases at V and 3 bases at J; junction bases unmatched: 11. CDR1 is SGDLS, CDR2 YYNGEE, per germline. This CDR3 has 17 amino acids. The CDR3 here is CASSVRRQGITTDTQYF. CDR3 coding DNA: TGTGCCAGCAGCGTCCGGAGACAGGGGATTACTACAGATACGCAGTATTTT.

This clonotype has a handful of counts. This sequence joins TRBV5-1 and TRBJ1-2; the D is unclear. Trimming took 0 bases from V and 7 from J, leaving 7 bases between them. This CDR3 region has 12 residues. CDR1 and CDR2 (germline): SGHRS, YFSETQ. The chain's CDR3 is CASSLDSTGYTF. CDR3 in DNA: TGCGCCAGCAGCTTGGACAGCACTGGCTACACCTTC.